These T cell receptor beta chains were read from a single sample in a study of cytomegalovirus exposure and HLA in healthy donors. Libraries were prepared by immunoSEQ multiplex PCR; TCRdb keeps only in-frame clonotypes and omits some of them. The data contain around 230,000 clones, 82% of them singletons. Input material: PBMCs. The receptors derive from a man aged 35-49 years in good health and CMV-seropositive. Both conserved end residues are part of each CDR3. The D gene is left open where the match is weak. Size tells how often a clone was seen (once, few, many) or the class of an expanded clone, and some rows leave it out.

d_call: NA; v_call: TRBV21-1; j_call: TRBJ1-4; clone_size: NA; cdr3_nt: TGTGCCAGCAGCAAAGTGTCAGGGCAGGGGCGGGGGGAAAAACTGTTTTTT; cdr3_aa: CASSKVSGQGRGEKLFF
d_call: NA; v_call: TRBV5-1; j_call: TRBJ2-7; clone_size: NA; cdr3_nt: TGCGCCAGCAGCTTGAGCGGAGACTCCTACGAGCAGTACTTC; cdr3_aa: CASSLSGDSYEQYF
d_call: NA; v_call: TRBV18; j_call: TRBJ1-1; clone_size: few; cdr3_nt: TGTGCCAGCTCACTGACAGTCACTGAAGCTTTCTTT; cdr3_aa: CASSLTVTEAFF
d_call: TRBD1; v_call: TRBV7-9; j_call: TRBJ1-4; clone_size: few; cdr3_nt: TGTGCCAGCAGCTCCAATCGGGACAGTGAAACTGAAAAACTGTTTTTT; cdr3_aa: CASSSNRDSETEKLFF
d_call: NA; v_call: TRBV2; j_call: TRBJ2-6; clone_size: NA; cdr3_nt: TGTGCCAGCAGTGAACTCCTGTCTGGGGCCAACGTCCTGACTTTC; cdr3_aa: CASSELLSGANVLTF
d_call: NA; v_call: TRBV5-1; j_call: TRBJ2-7; clone_size: NA; cdr3_nt: TGCGCCAGCAGCTTGGCGGCTAGCTGGAACTACGAGCAGTACTTC; cdr3_aa: CASSLAASWNYEQYF
d_call: TRBD1; v_call: TRBV19; j_call: TRBJ2-7; clone_size: NA; cdr3_nt: TGTGCCTCGTGGACAGGGACCGGCGAGCAGTACTTC; cdr3_aa: CASWTGTGEQYF
d_call: NA; v_call: TRBV2; j_call: TRBJ2-1; clone_size: NA; cdr3_nt: TGTGCCAGCAGTTCCGAGGTAAAGCAGTTCTTC; cdr3_aa: CASSSEVKQFF
d_call: NA; v_call: TRBV6-5; j_call: TRBJ1-4; clone_size: NA; cdr3_nt: TGTGCCAGCAGTTCATCAACTAATGAAAAACTGTTTTTT; cdr3_aa: CASSSSTNEKLFF
d_call: NA; v_call: TRBV11-3; j_call: TRBJ1-1; clone_size: NA; cdr3_nt: TGTGCCAGCGTGGGGCAGGGGCAGGAAGCTTTCTTT; cdr3_aa: CASVGQGQEAFF
d_call: TRBD1; v_call: TRBV30; j_call: TRBJ1-1; clone_size: NA; cdr3_nt: TGTGCCTGGAGTACGGACAGGGGCCGCCCTGAAGCTTTCTTT; cdr3_aa: CAWSTDRGRPEAFF
d_call: NA; v_call: TRBV2; j_call: TRBJ1-5; clone_size: NA; cdr3_nt: TGTGCCAGCAGTGAACAGGGACACCACAATCAGCCCCAGCATTTT; cdr3_aa: CASSEQGHHNQPQHF
d_call: NA; v_call: TRBV7-3; j_call: TRBJ1-1; clone_size: few; cdr3_nt: TGTGCCAGCAGCCAAACACAGGACACTGAAGCTTTCTTT; cdr3_aa: CASSQTQDTEAFF
d_call: TRBD1; v_call: TRBV29-1; j_call: TRBJ2-2; clone_size: few; cdr3_nt: TGCAGCACTGGGACAGCGAACACCGGGGAGCTGTTTTTT; cdr3_aa: CSTGTANTGELFF
d_call: TRBD1; v_call: TRBV19; j_call: TRBJ2-7; clone_size: NA; cdr3_nt: TGTGCCAGTAGTCCTGGGACAGGGGGCGACGAGCAGTACTTC; cdr3_aa: CASSPGTGGDEQYF
d_call: TRBD2; v_call: TRBV5-1; j_call: TRBJ2-2; clone_size: NA; cdr3_nt: TGCGCCAGCAGCACGACTAGCTGGGAGCAGCTCACCGGGGAGCTGTTTTTT; cdr3_aa: CASSTTSWEQLTGELFF
d_call: NA; v_call: TRBV29-1; j_call: TRBJ2-4; clone_size: NA; cdr3_nt: TGCAGCGTGGCATCCAAAAACATTCAGTACTTC; cdr3_aa: CSVASKNIQYF
d_call: TRBD2; v_call: TRBV7-8; j_call: TRBJ2-1; clone_size: NA; cdr3_nt: TGTGCCAGCAGCGGCAGCGGGAGGGCCGGCAATGAGCAGTTCTTC; cdr3_aa: CASSGSGRAGNEQFF
d_call: NA; v_call: TRBV5-4; j_call: TRBJ2-2; clone_size: NA; cdr3_nt: TGTGCCAGCAGCTTGGATGTTAGCGGTCCCACCGGGGAGCTGTTTTTT; cdr3_aa: CASSLDVSGPTGELFF
d_call: TRBD1; v_call: TRBV25-1; j_call: TRBJ2-7; clone_size: NA; cdr3_nt: TGTGCCAGCAGTGTTTTTAAAACAGGGGTAAGCGACGAGCAGTACTTC; cdr3_aa: CASSVFKTGVSDEQYF
d_call: NA; v_call: TRBV29-1; j_call: TRBJ1-4; clone_size: few; cdr3_nt: TGCAGCGCCGGAGCCCCCTCAGGGCCTGCCACTAATGAAAAACTGTTTTTT; cdr3_aa: CSAGAPSGPATNEKLFF
d_call: NA; v_call: TRBV6-5; j_call: TRBJ1-5; clone_size: NA; cdr3_nt: TGTGCCAGCAGTGAGAACCTTAGCAATCAGCCCCAGCATTTT; cdr3_aa: CASSENLSNQPQHF
d_call: NA; v_call: TRBV6-1; j_call: TRBJ1-5; clone_size: few; cdr3_nt: TGTGCCAGCAGTGTAGTTGGGGGGAGCAATCAGCCCCAGCATTTT; cdr3_aa: CASSVVGGSNQPQHF
d_call: TRBD2; v_call: TRBV2; j_call: TRBJ2-7; clone_size: NA; cdr3_nt: TGTGCCAGCAGTCCCCTGGGACTAGCGGTTTACGAGCAGTACTTC; cdr3_aa: CASSPLGLAVYEQYF
d_call: NA; v_call: TRBV18; j_call: TRBJ1-1; clone_size: NA; cdr3_nt: TGTGCCAGCTCACCAAGAGGGGGTCGAGTAGGGAACACTGAAGCTTTCTTT; cdr3_aa: CASSPRGGRVGNTEAFF
d_call: NA; v_call: TRBV9; j_call: TRBJ2-1; clone_size: NA; cdr3_nt: TGTGCCAGCAGCGTCGGCCGGGAGTCCTACAATGAGCAGTTCTTC; cdr3_aa: CASSVGRESYNEQFF
d_call: TRBD2; v_call: TRBV7-8; j_call: TRBJ2-3; clone_size: NA; cdr3_nt: TGTGCCAGCAGCGAGGATGGCACTAGCGTGGGCACAGATACGCAGTATTTT; cdr3_aa: CASSEDGTSVGTDTQYF
d_call: NA; v_call: TRBV6-5; j_call: TRBJ1-1; clone_size: NA; cdr3_nt: TGTGCCAGCATATATTCATCCCAGGGGAACACTGAAGCTTTCTTT; cdr3_aa: CASIYSSQGNTEAFF